A selection of T cell receptor beta chains follows, all from one sample in a study of OX40 agonist ivuxolimab in advanced cancers. The assay was immunoSEQ multiplex PCR, and TCRdb's table has in-frame clones only and misses some. Among nearly 65,000 clones, roughly nine tenths were seen once, and the ten largest hold 4% to 4.5%. The sequences come from CD4+ or CD8+ T cells sorted from blood, collected in a trial of the OX40 agonist ivuxolimab. The receptor set was obtained from an adult with an advanced solid tumor such as melanoma, head and neck, liver or kidney cancer. The CDR3 runs from the conserved cysteine through the conserved F or W. D genes are given only for firm matches. The size field is filled for only some rows; it gives once, few, many or a size class.

>-|TRBJ2-4|TRBD1|TRBV4-1
CASSHSSGTVNIQYF
TGCGCCAGCAGCCATAGCTCCGGGACAGTTAACATTCAGTACTTC
>-|TRBJ2-2|-|TRBV15
CATSRDRAGELFF
TGTGCCACCAGCAGAGATCGGGCCGGGGAGCTGTTTTTT
>-|TRBJ2-7|-|TRBV28
CASSFRGGYEQYF
TGTGCCAGCAGTTTCAGGGGCGGGTACGAGCAGTACTTC
>-|TRBJ1-1|TRBD1|TRBV5-5
CASSPAGQGVMSLTEAFF
TGTGCCAGCAGCCCTGCCGGGCAGGGGGTCATGTCGCTGACTGAAGCTTTCTTT
>-|TRBJ1-1|TRBD1|TRBV28
CASSYQGVSNTEAFF
TGTGCCAGCAGTTACCAGGGGGTTTCGAACACTGAAGCTTTCTTT
>-|TRBJ1-3|-|TRBV6-5
CASASGNTIYF
TGTGCCAGCGCGTCGGGAAACACCATATATTTT
>-|TRBJ2-1|-|TRBV6-1
CASSDAAYNEQFF
TGTGCCAGCAGTGACGCTGCCTACAATGAGCAGTTCTTC
>-|TRBJ2-7|-|TRBV29-1
CSVAHGAYEQYF
TGCAGCGTGGCCCATGGGGCCTACGAGCAGTACTTC
>-|TRBJ2-2|TRBD2|TRBV5-1
CASSIPDSGGANTGELFF
TGCGCCAGCAGCATCCCGGATAGCGGGGGGGCGAACACCGGGGAGCTGTTTTTT
>-|TRBJ1-2|TRBD1|TRBV6-5
CASRSDRNYGYTF
TGTGCCAGCCGATCGGACAGGAACTATGGCTACACCTTC
>-|TRBJ2-1|-|TRBV9
CASSVEGGSNEQFF
TGTGCCAGCAGCGTAGAAGGGGGGTCCAATGAGCAGTTCTTC
>-|TRBJ2-2|TRBD1|TRBV5-1
CASSFLRGSTGELFF
TGCGCCAGCAGCTTTCTCAGGGGGAGCACCGGGGAGCTGTTTTTT
>-|TRBJ2-7|-|TRBV9
CASSVGGPSYEQYF
TGTGCCAGCAGCGTAGGGGGCCCCTCCTACGAGCAGTACTTC
>-|TRBJ2-5|-|TRBV7-9
CASSLGAQETQYF
TGTGCCAGCAGCTTAGGGGCGCAAGAGACCCAGTACTTC
>-|TRBJ2-7|TRBD2|TRBV18
CASSPGLAASWGYEQYF
TGTGCCAGCTCACCGGGACTAGCGGCCTCCTGGGGATACGAGCAGTACTTC
>-|TRBJ1-3|-|TRBV9
CASSVGDGRSGNTIYF
TGTGCCAGCAGCGTAGGGGACGGCCGCTCTGGAAACACCATATATTTT
>-|TRBJ2-1|-|TRBV28
CASSSFDGPYNEQFF
TGTGCCAGCAGTTCATTCGACGGGCCCTACAATGAGCAGTTCTTC
>-|TRBJ1-1|-|TRBV7-6
CASSLVGGTLEAFF
TGTGCCAGCAGCTTAGTAGGTGGGACACTAGAAGCTTTCTTT
>-|TRBJ1-4|-|TRBV2
CASSSQPGFEKLFF
TGTGCCAGCAGTTCCCAGCCAGGTTTTGAAAAACTGTTTTTT
>-|TRBJ2-1|-|TRBV6-6
CASLLSGDEQFF
TGTGCCAGCCTCCTTAGTGGCGATGAGCAGTTCTTC
>-|TRBJ2-5|TRBD1|TRBV28
CASRPGTGDTWETQYF
TGTGCCAGCAGACCGGGGACAGGGGATACGTGGGAGACCCAGTACTTC
>once|TRBJ2-3|TRBD1|TRBV25-1
CASSEGQGHADTQYF
TGTGCCAGCAGTGAAGGACAGGGTCACGCAGATACGCAGTATTTT
>-|TRBJ1-5|TRBD1|TRBV28
CASSLRGRQGVWWDQPQHF
TGTGCCAGCAGTTTGCGGGGCCGACAGGGTGTTTGGTGGGATCAGCCCCAGCATTTT
>-|TRBJ1-5|-|TRBV19
CASRITGKSNQPQHF
TGTGCCAGTAGGATCACAGGGAAGAGCAATCAGCCCCAGCATTTT
>medium-sized|TRBJ2-1|TRBD2|TRBV7-9
CASSLASGGIVYNEQFF
TGTGCCAGCAGCTTAGCTTCCGGGGGGATCGTCTACAATGAGCAGTTCTTC
>-|TRBJ1-3|-|TRBV7-6
CASSLDRPLHSGNTIYF
TGTGCCAGCAGCTTAGACAGGCCACTTCACTCTGGAAACACCATATATTTT
>-|TRBJ2-2|TRBD2|TRBV27
CASSPAGVAGELFF
TGTGCCAGCAGCCCCGCGGGGGTGGCCGGGGAGCTGTTTTTT